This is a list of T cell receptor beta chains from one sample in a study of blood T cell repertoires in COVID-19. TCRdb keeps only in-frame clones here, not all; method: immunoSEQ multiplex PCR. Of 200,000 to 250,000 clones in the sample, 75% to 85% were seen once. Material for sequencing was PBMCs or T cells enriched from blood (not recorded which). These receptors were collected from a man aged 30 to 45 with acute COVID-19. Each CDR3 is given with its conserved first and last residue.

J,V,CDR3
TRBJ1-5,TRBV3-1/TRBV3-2,CASSQGGGRPQHF
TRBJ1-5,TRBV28,CASSLHRGQVQPQHF
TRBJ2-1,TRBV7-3,CASSLGATVGNEQFF
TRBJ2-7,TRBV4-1,CASSTHGTTPDEQYF
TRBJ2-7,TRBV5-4,CASIGTGVGEQYF
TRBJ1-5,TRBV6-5,CASSPQGWEPQHF
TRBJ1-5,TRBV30,CAGGTGDNQPQHF
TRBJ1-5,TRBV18,CASSPGQGLIQPQHF
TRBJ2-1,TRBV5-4,CASSLVRGARNEQFF
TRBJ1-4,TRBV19,CASRGATATNEKLFF
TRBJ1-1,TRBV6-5,CASETGGHTEAFF
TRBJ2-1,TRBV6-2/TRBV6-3,CASSLTKNLGLANEQFF